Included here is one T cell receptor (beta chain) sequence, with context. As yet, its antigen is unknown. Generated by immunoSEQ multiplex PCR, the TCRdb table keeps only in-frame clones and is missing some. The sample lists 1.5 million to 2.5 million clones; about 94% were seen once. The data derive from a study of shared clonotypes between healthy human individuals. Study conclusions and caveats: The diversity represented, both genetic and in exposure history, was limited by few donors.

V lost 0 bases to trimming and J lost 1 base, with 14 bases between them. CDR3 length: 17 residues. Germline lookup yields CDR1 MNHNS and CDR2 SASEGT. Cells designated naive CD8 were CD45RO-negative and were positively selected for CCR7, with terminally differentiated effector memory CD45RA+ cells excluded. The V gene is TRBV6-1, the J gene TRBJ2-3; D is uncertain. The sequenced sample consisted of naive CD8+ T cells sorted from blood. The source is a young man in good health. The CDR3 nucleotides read TGTGCCAGCAGTGAAGCGCATGGCTCTCCGGGCACAGATACGCAGTATTTT. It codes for CASSEAHGSPGTDTQYF.